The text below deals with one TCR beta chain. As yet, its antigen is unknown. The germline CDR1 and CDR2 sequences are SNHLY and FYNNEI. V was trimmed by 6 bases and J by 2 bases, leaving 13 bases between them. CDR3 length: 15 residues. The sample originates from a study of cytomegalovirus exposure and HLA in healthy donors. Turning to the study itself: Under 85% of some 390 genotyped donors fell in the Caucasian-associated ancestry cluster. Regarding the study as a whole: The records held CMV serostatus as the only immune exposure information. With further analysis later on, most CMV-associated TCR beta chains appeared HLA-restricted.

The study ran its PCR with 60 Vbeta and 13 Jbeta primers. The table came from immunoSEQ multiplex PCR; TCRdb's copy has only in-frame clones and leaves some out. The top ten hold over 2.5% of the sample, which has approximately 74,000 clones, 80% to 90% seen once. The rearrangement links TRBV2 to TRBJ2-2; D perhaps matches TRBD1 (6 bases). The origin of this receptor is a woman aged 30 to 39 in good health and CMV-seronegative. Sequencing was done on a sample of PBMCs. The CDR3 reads CASRLGTRNTGELFF. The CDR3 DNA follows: TGTGCCAGCAGGCTCGGGACAAGAAACACCGGGGAGCTGTTTTTT.